One and the same sample provided the 4 T cell receptor beta chains below, sequenced in a study of blood T cell repertoires in COVID-19 (dated by TCRdb to 2020 to 2021). The library was built by means of the immunoSEQ multiplex PCR assay. This immuneACCESS table, as held by TCRdb, lists in-frame sequences with V and J called but not all clones. Of the missing ones, under half trace to an unresolved V gene in checked studies; the others have no known cause. The sample data list under 300,000 clones, and roughly 87% of these were observed just once. The top ten hold roughly 6.3% of the sample. Sample: PBMCs or T cells enriched from blood (not recorded which). The receptors originated from a woman aged 25 to 45 with acute COVID-19.

This clone was recorded once. The junction departs from germline at one end; a sequencing error may be responsible. This chain joins TRBV7-2 and TRBJ2-7; 11 nucleotides line up with TRBD1. This CDR3 spans 13 amino acids. Germline assignment: CDR1 SGHTA and CDR2 FQGNSA. The CDR3 is CASSDTIPGQGVF. CDR3 DNA sequence: TGTGCCAGCAGCGATACGATACCGGGACAGGGGGTCTTC.

The chain combines TRBV6-9 with TRBJ2-1; 7 positions agree with TRBD2. The V segment lost 6 bases and the J segment 2 bases; nucleotides outside the gene matches: 25. The CDR3 totals 21 residues. CDR1 is MNHGY and CDR2 is SVAAGI in the germline V gene. The CDR3 nucleotides read TGTGCCAGCAGCCACGGGGGAGCCGGGACTACCTATGATGCCGCCTACAATGAGCAGTTCTTC. Encoded protein: CASSHGGAGTTYDAAYNEQFF.

V and J are TRBV18 and TRBJ2-3, with 12 bases aligning to TRBD2. After removal of 2 bases from V and 4 bases from J, the junction contained 13 bases not matched to a gene. Germline V CDR1 and CDR2: KGHSH, LQKENI. This CDR3 contains 19 residues. CDR3 protein: CASSPTPWTSGMGSDTQYF. CDR3 coding DNA: TGTGCCAGCTCACCAACCCCGTGGACTAGCGGGATGGGGTCAGATACGCAGTATTTT.

This rearrangement joins TRBV6-2 or TRBV6-3 to TRBJ2-3, with D unresolved. The germline V gene encodes CDR1 MNHEY and CDR2 SVGEGT. This CDR3 has 13 residues. V lost 2 bases to trimming and J lost 3 bases, with 6 bases between them. CDR3 nucleotides: TGTGCCAGCAGTTACCTATGGACAGATACGCAGTATTTT. Amino acids: CASSYLWTDTQYF.